This TCR beta chain was captured by sequencing in a study of cytotoxic CD8 clonotypes in ibrutinib-treated CLL. Background on the study: Partial response occurred in approximately 24 patients and complete response in 2; at median around 70 months, about 14 remained remitted and around 12 progressed. Study observations and caveats: At ibrutinib response, clonality increased, and at progression it declined back toward baseline. Measured clonality at baseline was greater than in age-matched healthy donors and tracked with circulating CD8+ T-cell counts.

With sequencing, the targeted depth ranged from 1 in 200,000 to 1 in 1 million T cells. Sequenced by immunoSEQ multiplex PCR; TCRdb stores in-frame clones only, minus some. The sample lists 200,000 to 250,000 clones, just under 80% occurring once. About this clone itself: Its target is unknown.

V dropped 2 bases and J dropped 4 bases, with 13 bases sitting between them. The CDR3 runs to 15 residues. Germline lookup yields CDR1 SNHLY and CDR2 FYNNEI. The clonotype comes from a human donor with chronic lymphocytic leukemia. The material sequenced was PBMCs, taken after 12 months of ibrutinib treatment. The J gene is TRBJ2-3, the V gene TRBV2; D gene uncertain. CDR3 in amino acids: CASSEQIRRADTQYF. In DNA form, the CDR3 reads TGTGCCAGCAGTGAACAGATCAGGAGAGCAGATACGCAGTATTTT.